This T cell receptor beta chain was identified in a study of vaccination effects on CD4 cells after COVID-19. Germline CDR1 reads LNHDA; CDR2 reads SQIVND (reference sequence). This CDR3 is built from 18 residues. The trim removed 4 bases at V and 0 bases at J, leaving 6 bases unmatched. Following an approximately 11-day culture, CD4+ T cells were purified. Two doses of either BNT162b2 or mRNA-1273 were given to each participant. Clones were read by immunoSEQ multiplex PCR, and TCRdb kept only the in-frame ones, dropping some. The sample records just under 75,000 clones, less than 75% being singletons. In regard to this clone: Its antigen is currently unknown.

The sequence came from a human donor who received a COVID-19 vaccine. Sequencing used CD4+ T cells from PBMCs cultured without peptide, obtained after COVID-19 vaccination. The chain uses TRBV19 and TRBJ2-6, with 10 bases matching TRBD1. The CDR3, as DNA: TGTGCCAGTAGTAGTTGGGACAGGGGCATCTCTGGGGCCAACGTCCTGACTTTC. It codes for CASSSWDRGISGANVLTF.